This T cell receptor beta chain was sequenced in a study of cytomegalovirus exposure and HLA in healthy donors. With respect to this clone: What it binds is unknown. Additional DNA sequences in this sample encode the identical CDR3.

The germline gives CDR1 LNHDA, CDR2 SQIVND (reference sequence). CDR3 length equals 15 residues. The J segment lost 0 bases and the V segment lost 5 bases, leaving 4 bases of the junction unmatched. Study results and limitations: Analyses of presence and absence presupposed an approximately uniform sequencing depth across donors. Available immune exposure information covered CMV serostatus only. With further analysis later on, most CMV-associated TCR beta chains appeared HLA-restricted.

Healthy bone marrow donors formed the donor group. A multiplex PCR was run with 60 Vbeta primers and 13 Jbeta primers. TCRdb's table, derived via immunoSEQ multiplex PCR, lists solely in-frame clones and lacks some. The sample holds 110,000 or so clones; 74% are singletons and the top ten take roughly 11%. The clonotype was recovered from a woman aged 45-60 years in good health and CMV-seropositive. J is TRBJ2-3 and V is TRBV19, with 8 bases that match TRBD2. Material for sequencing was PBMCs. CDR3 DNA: TGTGCCAGTAGTCCTACTAGCGGTAGCACAGATACGCAGTATTTT. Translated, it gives CASSPTSGSTDTQYF.